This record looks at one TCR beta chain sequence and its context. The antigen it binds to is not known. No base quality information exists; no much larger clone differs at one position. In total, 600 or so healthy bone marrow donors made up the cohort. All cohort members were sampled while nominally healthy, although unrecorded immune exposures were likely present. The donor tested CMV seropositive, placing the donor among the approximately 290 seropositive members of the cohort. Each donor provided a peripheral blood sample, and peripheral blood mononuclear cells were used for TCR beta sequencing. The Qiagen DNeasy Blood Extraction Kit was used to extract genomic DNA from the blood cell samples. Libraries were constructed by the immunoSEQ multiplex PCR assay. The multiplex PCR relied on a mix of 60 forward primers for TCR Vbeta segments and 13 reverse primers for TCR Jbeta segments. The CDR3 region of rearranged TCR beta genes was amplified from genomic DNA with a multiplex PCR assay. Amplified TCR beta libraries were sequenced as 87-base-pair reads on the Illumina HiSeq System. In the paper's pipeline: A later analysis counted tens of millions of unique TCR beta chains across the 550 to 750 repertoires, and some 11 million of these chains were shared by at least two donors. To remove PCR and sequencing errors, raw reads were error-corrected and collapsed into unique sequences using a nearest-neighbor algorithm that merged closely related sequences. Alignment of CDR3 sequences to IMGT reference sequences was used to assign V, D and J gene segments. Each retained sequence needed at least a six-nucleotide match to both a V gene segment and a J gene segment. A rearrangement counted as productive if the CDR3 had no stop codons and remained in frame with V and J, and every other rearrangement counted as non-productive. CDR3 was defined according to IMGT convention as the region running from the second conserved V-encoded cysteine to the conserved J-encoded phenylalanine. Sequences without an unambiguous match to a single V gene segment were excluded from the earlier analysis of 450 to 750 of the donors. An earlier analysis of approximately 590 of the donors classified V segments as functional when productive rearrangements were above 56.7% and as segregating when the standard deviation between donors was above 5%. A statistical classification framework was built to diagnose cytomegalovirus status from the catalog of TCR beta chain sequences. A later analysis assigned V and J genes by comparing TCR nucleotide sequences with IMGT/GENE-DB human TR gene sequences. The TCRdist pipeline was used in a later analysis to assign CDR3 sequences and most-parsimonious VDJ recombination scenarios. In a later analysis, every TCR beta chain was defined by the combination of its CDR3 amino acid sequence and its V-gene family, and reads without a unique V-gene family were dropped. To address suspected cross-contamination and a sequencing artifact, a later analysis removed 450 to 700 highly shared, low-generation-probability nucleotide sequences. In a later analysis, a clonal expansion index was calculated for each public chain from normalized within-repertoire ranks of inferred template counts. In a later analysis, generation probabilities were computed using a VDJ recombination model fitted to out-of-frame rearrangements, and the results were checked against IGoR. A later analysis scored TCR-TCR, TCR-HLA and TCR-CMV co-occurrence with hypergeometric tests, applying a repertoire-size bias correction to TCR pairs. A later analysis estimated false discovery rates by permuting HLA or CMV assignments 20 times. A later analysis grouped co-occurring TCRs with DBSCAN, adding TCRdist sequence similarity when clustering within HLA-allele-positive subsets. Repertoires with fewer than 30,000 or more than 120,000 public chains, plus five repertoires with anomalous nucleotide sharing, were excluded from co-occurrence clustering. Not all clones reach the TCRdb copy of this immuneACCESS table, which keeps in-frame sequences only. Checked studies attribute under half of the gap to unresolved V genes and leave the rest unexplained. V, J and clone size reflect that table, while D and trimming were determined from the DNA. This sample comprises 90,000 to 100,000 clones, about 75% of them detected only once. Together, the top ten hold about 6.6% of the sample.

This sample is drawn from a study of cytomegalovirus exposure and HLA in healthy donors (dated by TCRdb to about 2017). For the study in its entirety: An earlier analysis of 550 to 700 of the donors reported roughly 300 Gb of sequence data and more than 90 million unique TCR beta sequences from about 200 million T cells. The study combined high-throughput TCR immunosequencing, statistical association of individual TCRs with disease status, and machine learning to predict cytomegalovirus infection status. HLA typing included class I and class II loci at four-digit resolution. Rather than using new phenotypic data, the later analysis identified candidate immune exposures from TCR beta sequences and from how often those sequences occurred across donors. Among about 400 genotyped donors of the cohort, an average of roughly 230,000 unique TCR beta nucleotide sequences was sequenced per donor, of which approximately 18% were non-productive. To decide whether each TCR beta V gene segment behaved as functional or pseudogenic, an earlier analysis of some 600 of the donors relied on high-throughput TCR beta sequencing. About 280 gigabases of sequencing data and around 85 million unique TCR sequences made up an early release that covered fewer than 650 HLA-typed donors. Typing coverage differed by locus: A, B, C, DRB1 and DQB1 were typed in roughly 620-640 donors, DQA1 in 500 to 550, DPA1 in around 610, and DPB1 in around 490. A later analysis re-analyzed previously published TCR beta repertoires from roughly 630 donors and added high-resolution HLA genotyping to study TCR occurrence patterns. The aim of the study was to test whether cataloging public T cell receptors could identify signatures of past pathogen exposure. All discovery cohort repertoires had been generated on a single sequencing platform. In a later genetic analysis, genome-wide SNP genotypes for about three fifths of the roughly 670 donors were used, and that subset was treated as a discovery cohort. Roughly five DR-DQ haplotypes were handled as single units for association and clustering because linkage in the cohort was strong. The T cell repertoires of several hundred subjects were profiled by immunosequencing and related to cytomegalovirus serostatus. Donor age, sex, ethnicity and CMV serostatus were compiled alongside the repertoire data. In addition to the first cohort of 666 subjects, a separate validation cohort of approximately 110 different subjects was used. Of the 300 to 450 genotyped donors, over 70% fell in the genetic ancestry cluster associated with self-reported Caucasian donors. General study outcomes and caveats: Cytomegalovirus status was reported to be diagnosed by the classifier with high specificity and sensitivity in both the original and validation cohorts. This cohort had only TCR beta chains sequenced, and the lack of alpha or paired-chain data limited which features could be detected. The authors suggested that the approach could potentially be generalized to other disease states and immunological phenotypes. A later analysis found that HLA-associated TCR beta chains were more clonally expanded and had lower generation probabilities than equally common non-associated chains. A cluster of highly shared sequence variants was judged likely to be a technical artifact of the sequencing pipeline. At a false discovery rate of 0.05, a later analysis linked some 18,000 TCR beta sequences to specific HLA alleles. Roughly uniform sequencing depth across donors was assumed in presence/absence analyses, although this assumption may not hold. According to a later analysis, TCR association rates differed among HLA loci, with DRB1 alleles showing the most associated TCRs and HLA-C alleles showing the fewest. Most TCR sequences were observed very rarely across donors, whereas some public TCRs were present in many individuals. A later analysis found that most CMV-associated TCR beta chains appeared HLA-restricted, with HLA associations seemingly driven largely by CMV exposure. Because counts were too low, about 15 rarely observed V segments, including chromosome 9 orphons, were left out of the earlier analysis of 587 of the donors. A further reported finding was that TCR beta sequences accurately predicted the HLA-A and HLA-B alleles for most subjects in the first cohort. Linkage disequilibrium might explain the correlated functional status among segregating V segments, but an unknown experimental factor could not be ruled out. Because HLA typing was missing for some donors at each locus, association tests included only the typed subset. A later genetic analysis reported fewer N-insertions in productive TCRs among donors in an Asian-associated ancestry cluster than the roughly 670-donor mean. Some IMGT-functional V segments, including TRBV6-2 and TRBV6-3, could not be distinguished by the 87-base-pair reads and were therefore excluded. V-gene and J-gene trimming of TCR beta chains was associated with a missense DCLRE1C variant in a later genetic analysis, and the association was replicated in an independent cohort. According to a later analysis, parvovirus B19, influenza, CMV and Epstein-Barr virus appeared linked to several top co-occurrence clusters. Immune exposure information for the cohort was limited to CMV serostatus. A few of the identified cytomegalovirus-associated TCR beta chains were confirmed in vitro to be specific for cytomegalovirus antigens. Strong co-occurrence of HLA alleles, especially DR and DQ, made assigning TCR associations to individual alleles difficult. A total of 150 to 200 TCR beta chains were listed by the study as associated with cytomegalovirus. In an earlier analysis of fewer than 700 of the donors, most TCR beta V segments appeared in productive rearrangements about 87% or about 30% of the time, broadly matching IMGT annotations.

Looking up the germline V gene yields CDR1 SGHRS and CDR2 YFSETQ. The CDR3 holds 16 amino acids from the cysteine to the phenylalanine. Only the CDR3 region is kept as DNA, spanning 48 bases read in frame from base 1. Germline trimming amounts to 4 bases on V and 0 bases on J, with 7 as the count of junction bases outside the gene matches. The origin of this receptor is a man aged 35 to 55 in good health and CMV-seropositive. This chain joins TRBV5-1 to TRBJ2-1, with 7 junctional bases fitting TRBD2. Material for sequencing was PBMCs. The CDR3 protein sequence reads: CASSTFGGDSYNEQFF. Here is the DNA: TGCGCCAGCAGCACTTTTGGGGGGGACTCCTACAATGAGCAGTTCTTC. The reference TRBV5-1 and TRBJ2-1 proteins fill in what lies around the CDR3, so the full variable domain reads KAGVTQTPRYLIKTRGQQVTLSCSPISGHRSVSWYQQTPGQGLQFLFEYFSETQRNKGNFPGRFSGRQFSNSRSEMNVSTLELGDSALYLCASSTFGGDSYNEQFFGPGTRLTVL.